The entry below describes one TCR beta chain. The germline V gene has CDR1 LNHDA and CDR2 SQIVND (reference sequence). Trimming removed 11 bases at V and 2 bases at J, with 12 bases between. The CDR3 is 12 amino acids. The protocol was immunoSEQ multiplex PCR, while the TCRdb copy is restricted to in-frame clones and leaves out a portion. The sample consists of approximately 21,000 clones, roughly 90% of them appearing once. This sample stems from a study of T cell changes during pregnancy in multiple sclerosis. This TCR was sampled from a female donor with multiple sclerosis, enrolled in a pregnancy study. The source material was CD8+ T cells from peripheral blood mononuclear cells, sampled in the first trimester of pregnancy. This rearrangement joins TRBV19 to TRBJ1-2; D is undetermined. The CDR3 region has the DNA TGTGCCTGTGCTAGGTTGAACTATGGCTACACCTTC. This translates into CACARLNYGYTF.